The clone carrying this T cell receptor (beta chain) was seen at least ten times. Its antigen is unidentified. This beta chain appears as a stray read in a library generated for alpha chains; its size is not informative. Trimming took 6 bases from V and 8 from J; bases not matched to a gene: 10. CDR3 length: 13 amino acids. Germline CDR1 is SGDLS and CDR2 is YYNGEE. This specimen belongs to a study of spatial heterogeneity in lung cancer. Regarding the study as a whole: Counts of expanded alpha and beta TCRs within tumors tracked the tumor nonsynonymous mutation count.

Via MiXCR, TCRdb re-called the 5' RACE reads, giving one row per CDR3 protein. The data hold thousands of distinct CDR3 sequences, with more than 13% observed a single time. As for time point: sample taken at primary tumor resection. This chain joins TRBV9 and TRBJ1-1, with TRBD1 matching 7 bases. This TCR derives from a female donor with early-stage non-small cell lung cancer. Sequencing was performed on lung tumor tissue, taken at surgery. The CDR3 bases are TGTGCCAGCAACTCAGGGGGGGACCTGGAAGCTTTCTTT. Amino acid sequence: CASNSGGDLEAFF.